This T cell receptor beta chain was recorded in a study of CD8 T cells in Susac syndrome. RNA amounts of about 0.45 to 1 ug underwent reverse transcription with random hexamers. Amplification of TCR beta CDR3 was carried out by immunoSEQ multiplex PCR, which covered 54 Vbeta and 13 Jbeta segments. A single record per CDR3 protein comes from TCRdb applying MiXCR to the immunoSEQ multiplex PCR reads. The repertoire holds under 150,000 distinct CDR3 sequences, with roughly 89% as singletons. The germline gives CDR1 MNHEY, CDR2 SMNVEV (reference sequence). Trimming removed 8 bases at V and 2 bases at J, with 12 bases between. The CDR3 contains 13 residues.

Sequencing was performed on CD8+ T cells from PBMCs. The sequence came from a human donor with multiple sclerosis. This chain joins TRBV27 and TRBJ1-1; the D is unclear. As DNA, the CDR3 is TGTGCCAGCTGTAAGGCCGGAAACACTGAAGCTTTCTTT. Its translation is CASCKAGNTEAFF.